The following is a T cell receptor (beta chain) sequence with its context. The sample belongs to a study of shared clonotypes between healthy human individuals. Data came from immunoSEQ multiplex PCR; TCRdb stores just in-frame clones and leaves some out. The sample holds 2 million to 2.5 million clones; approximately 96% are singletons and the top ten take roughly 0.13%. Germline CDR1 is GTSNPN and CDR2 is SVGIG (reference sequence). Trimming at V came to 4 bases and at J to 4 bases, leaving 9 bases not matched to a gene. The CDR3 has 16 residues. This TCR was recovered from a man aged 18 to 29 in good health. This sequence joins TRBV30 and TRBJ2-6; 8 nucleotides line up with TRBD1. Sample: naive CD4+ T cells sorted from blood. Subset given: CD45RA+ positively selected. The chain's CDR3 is CAWTLDRGGGANVLTF. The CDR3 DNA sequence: TGTGCCTGGACCTTAGACAGGGGAGGAGGGGCCAACGTCCTGACTTTC.